This T cell receptor (beta chain) was recorded in a study of human CD4 T cells and Enterobacteriaceae. Sorting took every CD4+ cell except CD45RA+CCR7+CD95- naive cells, reaching over 95% purity. Positive selection with CD4 and CD14 microbeads isolated CD4+ T cells and monocytes. CD8+, CD14+, CD16+, CD56+, CD19+ and CD25-bright cells were excluded before sorting. Deep-level sequencing, detecting one cell in 200,000, covered ex vivo memory CD4+. Profiled with immunoSEQ multiplex PCR; TCRdb holds only in-frame clones, not every one. The table lists tens of thousands of clones, roughly four fifths of them singletons. V dropped 8 bases and J dropped 8; count of bases not matched to a gene: 11. The CDR3 is made up of 13 amino acids. Germline V gene sequence: CDR1 SGHTA, CDR2 FQGTGA.

Sequencing was carried out using memory CD4+ T cells from blood. The chain uses TRBV7-3 and TRBJ1-1; 7 nucleotides agree with TRBD1. This clonotype was sampled from a human donor in good health. This chain's CDR3 is CASRPTGAGEAFF. Written as DNA, the CDR3 is TGTGCCAGCCGACCCACAGGGGCGGGGGAAGCTTTCTTT.